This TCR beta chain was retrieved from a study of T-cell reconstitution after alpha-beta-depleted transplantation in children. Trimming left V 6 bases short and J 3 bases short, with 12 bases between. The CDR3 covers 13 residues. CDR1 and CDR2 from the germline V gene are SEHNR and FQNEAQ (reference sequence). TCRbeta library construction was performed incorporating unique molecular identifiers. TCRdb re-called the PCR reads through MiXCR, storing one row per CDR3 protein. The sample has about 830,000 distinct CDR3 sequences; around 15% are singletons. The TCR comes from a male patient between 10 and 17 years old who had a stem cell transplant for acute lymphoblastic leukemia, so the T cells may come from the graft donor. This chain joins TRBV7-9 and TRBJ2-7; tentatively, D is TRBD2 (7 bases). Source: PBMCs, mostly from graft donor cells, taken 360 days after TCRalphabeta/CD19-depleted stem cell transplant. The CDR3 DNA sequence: TGTGCCAGCAGACAGGGAGGGTACTACGAGCAGTACTTC. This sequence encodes CASRQGGYYEQYF.